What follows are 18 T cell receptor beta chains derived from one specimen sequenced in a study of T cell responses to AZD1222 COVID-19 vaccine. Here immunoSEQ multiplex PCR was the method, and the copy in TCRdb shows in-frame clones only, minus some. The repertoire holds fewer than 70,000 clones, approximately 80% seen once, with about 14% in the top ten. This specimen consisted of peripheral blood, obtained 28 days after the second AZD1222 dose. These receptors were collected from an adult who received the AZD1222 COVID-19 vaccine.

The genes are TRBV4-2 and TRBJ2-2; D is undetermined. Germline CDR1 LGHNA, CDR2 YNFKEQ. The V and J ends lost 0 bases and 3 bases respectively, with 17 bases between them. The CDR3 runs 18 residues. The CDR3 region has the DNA TGTGCCAGCAGCCAAGAACGGTCACAACAGACATACACCGGGGAGCTGTTTTTT. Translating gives CASSQERSQQTYTGELFF.

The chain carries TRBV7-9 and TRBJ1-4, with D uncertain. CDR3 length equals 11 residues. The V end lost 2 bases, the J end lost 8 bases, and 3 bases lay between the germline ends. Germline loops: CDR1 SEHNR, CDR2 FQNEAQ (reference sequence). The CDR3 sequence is CASSLKEKLFF. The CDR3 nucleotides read TGTGCCAGCAGCTTAAAGGAAAAACTGTTTTTT. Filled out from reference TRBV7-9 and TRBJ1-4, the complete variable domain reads DTGVSQNPRHKITKRGQNVTFRCDPISEHNRLYWYRQTLGQGPEFLTYFQNEAQLEKSRLLSDRFSAERPKGSFSTLEIQRTEQGDSAMYLCASSLKEKLFFGSGTQLSVL.

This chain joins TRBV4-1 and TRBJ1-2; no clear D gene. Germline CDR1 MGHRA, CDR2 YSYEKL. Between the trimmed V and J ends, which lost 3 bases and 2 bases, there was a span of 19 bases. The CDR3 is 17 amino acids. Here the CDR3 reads CASSHFLRRAYNYGYTF. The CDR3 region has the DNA TGCGCCAGCAGCCACTTCCTGAGGAGGGCGTACAACTATGGCTACACCTTC.

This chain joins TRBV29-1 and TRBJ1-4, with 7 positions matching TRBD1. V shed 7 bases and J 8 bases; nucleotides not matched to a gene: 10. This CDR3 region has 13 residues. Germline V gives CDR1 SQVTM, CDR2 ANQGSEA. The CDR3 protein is CSAGGQAAEKLFF. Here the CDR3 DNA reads TGCAGCGCCGGAGGACAGGCAGCGGAAAAACTGTTTTTT.

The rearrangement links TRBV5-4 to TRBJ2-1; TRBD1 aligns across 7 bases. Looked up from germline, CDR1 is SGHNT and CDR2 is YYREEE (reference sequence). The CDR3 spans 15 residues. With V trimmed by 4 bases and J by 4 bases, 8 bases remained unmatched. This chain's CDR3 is CASSTKRDSYNEQFF. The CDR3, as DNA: TGTGCCAGCAGCACGAAGAGGGACAGTTACAATGAGCAGTTCTTC. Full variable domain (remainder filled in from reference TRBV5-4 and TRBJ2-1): ETGVTQSPTHLIKTRGQQVTLRCSSQSGHNTVSWYQQALGQGPQFIFQYYREEENGRGNFPPRFSGLQFPNYSSELNVNALELDDSALYLCASSTKRDSYNEQFFGPGTRLTVL.

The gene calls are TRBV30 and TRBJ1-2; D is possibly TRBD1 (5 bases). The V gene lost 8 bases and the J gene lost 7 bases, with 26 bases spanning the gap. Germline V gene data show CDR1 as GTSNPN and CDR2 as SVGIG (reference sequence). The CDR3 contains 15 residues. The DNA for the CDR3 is TGTGCCAACAACAAGCGGGGCACACCAATATCTGGCTACACCTTC. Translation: CANNKRGTPISGYTF.

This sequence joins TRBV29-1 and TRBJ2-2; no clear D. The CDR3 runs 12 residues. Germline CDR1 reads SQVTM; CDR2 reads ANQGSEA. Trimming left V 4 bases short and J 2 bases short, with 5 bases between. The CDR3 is CSVGGNTGELFF. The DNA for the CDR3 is TGCAGCGTTGGGGGAAACACCGGGGAGCTGTTTTTT.

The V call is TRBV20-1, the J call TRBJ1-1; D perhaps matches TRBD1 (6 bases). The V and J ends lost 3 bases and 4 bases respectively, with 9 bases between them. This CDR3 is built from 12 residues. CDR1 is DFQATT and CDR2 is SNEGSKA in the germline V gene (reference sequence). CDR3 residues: CSASQGSTEAFF. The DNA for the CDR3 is TGCAGTGCTAGTCAGGGGAGCACTGAAGCTTTCTTT.

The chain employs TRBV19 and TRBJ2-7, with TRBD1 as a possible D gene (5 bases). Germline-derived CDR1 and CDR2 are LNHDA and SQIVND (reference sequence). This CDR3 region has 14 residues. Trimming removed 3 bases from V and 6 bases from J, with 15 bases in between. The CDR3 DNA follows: TGTGCCAGTAGTATCGGGCAGGGCATCTCCGAGCAGTACTTC. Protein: CASSIGQGISEQYF.

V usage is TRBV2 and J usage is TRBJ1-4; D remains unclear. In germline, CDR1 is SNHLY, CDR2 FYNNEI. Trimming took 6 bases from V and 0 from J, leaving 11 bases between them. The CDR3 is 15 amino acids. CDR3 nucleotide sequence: TGTGCCAGCAGGACGGGTTTAGCAACTAATGAAAAACTGTTTTTT. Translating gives CASRTGLATNEKLFF.

CDR3 nucleotide sequence: TGTGCCTGGACAAGGGAGGCAAGCTCCTACGAGCAGTACTTC. Translating it yields CAWTREASSYEQYF. V is TRBV30 and J is TRBJ2-7; TRBD2 might be the D (6 bases). The CDR3 is made up of 14 amino acids. Per the germline V gene, CDR1 is GTSNPN and CDR2 is SVGIG (reference sequence). Trimming left V 4 bases short and J 0 bases short, with 13 bases between.

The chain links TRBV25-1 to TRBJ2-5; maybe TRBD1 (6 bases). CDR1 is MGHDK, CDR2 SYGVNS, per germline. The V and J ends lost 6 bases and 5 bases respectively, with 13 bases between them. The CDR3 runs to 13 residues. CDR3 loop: CASRSGVIETQYF. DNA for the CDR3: TGTGCCAGCAGATCAGGGGTTATCGAGACCCAGTACTTC. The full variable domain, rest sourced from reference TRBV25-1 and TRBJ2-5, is EADIYQTPRYLVIGTGKKITLECSQTMGHDKMYWYQQDPGMELHLIHYSYGVNSTEKGDLSSESTVSRIRTEHFPLTLESARPSHTSQYLCASRSGVIETQYFGPGTRLLVL.

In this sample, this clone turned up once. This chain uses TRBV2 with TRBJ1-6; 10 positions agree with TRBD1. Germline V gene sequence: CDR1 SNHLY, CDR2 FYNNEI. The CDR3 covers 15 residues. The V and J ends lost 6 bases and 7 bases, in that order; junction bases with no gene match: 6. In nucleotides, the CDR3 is TGTGCCAGCAGCGGGACAGGGGTCCAAAATTCACCCCTCCACTTT. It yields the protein CASSGTGVQNSPLHF.

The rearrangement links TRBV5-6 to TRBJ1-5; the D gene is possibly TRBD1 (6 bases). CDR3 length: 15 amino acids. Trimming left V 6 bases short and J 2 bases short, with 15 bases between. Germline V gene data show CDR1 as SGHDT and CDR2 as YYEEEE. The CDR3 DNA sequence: TGTGCCAGCACCCTAGGGGGGAGGGGCAATCAGCCCCAGCATTTT. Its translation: CASTLGGRGNQPQHF.

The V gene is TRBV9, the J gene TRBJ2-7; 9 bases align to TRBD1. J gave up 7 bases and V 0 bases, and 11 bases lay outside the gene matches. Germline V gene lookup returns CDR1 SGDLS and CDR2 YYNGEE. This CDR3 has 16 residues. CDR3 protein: CASSVEVTGGNGEQYF. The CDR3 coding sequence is TGTGCCAGCAGCGTAGAAGTGACAGGGGGAAACGGGGAGCAGTACTTC. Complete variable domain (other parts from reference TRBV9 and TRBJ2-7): DSGVTQTPKHLITATGQRVTLRCSPRSGDLSVYWYQQSLDQGLQFLIQYYNGEERAKGNILERFSAQQFPDLHSELNLSSLELGDSALYFCASSVEVTGGNGEQYFGPGTRLTVT.

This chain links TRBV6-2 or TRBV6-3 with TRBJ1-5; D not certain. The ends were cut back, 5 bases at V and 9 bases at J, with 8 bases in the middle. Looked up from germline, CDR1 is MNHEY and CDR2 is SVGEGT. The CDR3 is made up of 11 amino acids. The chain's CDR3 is CASSDIGPQHF. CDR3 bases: TGTGCCAGCAGTGATATTGGGCCCCAGCATTTT.

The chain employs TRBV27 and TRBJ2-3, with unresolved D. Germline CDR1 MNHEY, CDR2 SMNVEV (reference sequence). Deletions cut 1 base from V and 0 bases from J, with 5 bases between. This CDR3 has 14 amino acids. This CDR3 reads CASSLFASTDTQYF. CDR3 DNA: TGTGCCAGCAGTTTATTTGCTAGCACAGATACGCAGTATTTT.

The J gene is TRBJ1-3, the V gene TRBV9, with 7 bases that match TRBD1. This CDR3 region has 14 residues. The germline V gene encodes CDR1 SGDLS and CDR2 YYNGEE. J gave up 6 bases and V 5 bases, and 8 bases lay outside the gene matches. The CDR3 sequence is CASSRTGPLNTIYF. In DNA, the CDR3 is TGTGCCAGCAGTCGGACAGGTCCGCTAAACACCATATATTTT.